One sample yielded the 21 T cell receptor beta chains listed below, sequenced in a study of T cell responses to AZD1222 COVID-19 vaccine. Sequencing used immunoSEQ multiplex PCR; TCRdb keeps in-frame clones, though not all of them. This sample has tens of thousands of clones, with around 85% found just once. Sequenced here: peripheral blood, sampled 28 days after the second AZD1222 dose. The receptors were sampled from an adult who received the AZD1222 COVID-19 vaccine.

This chain connects TRBV9 to TRBJ2-7; 9 bases match TRBD1. The germline V gene encodes CDR1 SGDLS and CDR2 YYNGEE. This CDR3 region has 15 residues. The V and J ends lost 1 base and 6 bases, in that order; junction bases with no gene match: 8. The CDR3 sequence: CASSVWDRDGGEQYF. CDR3 coding DNA: TGTGCCAGCAGCGTATGGGACAGGGACGGCGGCGAGCAGTACTTC.

CDR3 loop: CASSPGTVSGELFF. The CDR3 coding sequence is TGCGCCAGCAGCCCGGGGACAGTATCCGGGGAGCTGTTTTTT. The chain couples TRBV4-3 to TRBJ2-2, with 7 bases matching TRBD1. The length of the CDR3 is 14 residues. V shed 4 bases, J shed 6 bases, and the junction held 5 bases outside the gene matches. The germline V gene encodes CDR1 LGHNA and CDR2 YSLEER.

The chain couples TRBV9 to TRBJ2-7; 7 nucleotides align to TRBD1. Germline CDR1 and CDR2: SGDLS and YYNGEE. After removal of 3 bases from V and 5 bases from J, the junction contained 11 bases not matched to a gene. The CDR3 totals 15 residues. CDR3 nucleotide sequence: TGTGCCAGCAGCGCTGGACAGGTTATGATGAACGAGCAGTACTTC. Residues: CASSAGQVMMNEQYF. The whole variable domain, remainder taken from reference TRBV9 and TRBJ2-7, is DSGVTQTPKHLITATGQRVTLRCSPRSGDLSVYWYQQSLDQGLQFLIQYYNGEERAKGNILERFSAQQFPDLHSELNLSSLELGDSALYFCASSAGQVMMNEQYFGPGTRLTVT.

The J gene is TRBJ1-6, the V gene TRBV27; D not certain. The V end lost 6 bases, the J end lost 7 bases, and 10 bases lay between the germline ends. Looked up from germline, CDR1 is MNHEY and CDR2 is SMNVEV (reference sequence). The CDR3 contains 13 residues. The chain's CDR3 is CASSLPGNSPLHF. In DNA, the CDR3 is TGTGCCAGCAGCCTCCCGGGGAATTCACCCCTCCACTTT.

This sequence joins TRBV28 and TRBJ1-5; 8 positions match TRBD1. The CDR3 has 14 residues. After removal of 5 bases from V and 7 bases from J, the junction contained 7 bases not matched to a gene. Germline V CDR1 and CDR2: MDHEN, SYDVKM. The chain's CDR3 is CASSGAGGWQPQHF. CDR3 nucleotides: TGTGCCAGCAGTGGAGCAGGGGGCTGGCAGCCCCAGCATTTT.

DNA for the CDR3: TGTGCCAGCAGTTCCGGGACTAGTATAGAGACCCAGTACTTC. This gives the protein CASSSGTSIETQYF. The chain couples TRBV6-5 to TRBJ2-5, with 8 positions matching TRBD2. The germline gives CDR1 MNHEY, CDR2 SVGAGI. This CDR3 has 14 residues. Trimming at V came to 4 bases and at J to 4 bases, leaving 5 bases not matched to a gene.

The CDR3 loop reads CATRAGSNTGELFF. The DNA for the CDR3 is TGTGCCACGAGAGCAGGTTCGAACACCGGGGAGCTGTTTTTT. This chain uses TRBV6-5 with TRBJ2-2, with no clear D. Germline CDR1 and CDR2: MNHEY and SVGAGI. V lost 10 bases, J lost 0 bases, and 12 bases lay in between. The CDR3 extends over 14 amino acids.

This sequence joins TRBV10-3 and TRBJ2-7, with TRBD2 matching over 13 bases. The CDR3 consists of 15 residues. Per germline, CDR1 ENHRY and CDR2 SYGVKD. The V gene end was trimmed by 6 bases and the J gene end by 3 bases; junction bases not matched to a gene: 5. The CDR3 nucleotides read TGTGCCATCAGGCCGGGACTAGCGGGGAACTACGAGCAGTACTTC. Translating gives CAIRPGLAGNYEQYF.

The chain combines TRBV6-2 or TRBV6-3 with TRBJ1-5; 8 bases map to TRBD1. The CDR3 extends over 18 amino acids. The germline gives CDR1 MNHEY, CDR2 SVGEGT. V gave up 2 bases and J gave up 0 bases; unmatched junction bases: 9. In nucleotides, the CDR3 is TGTGCCAGCAGTTACCCTGTCGGACAGGGCCATAGCAATCAGCCCCAGCATTTT. Translated, it gives CASSYPVGQGHSNQPQHF.

The V and J genes are TRBV11-2 and TRBJ2-1; D uncertain. CDR3 length: 14 amino acids. V lost 1 base and J lost 6, with 10 bases in between. The germline V gene has CDR1 SGHAT and CDR2 FQNNGV. This chain's CDR3 is CASSLAGRRNEQFF. The CDR3 DNA follows: TGTGCCAGCAGCTTAGCGGGCCGTCGCAATGAGCAGTTCTTC.

The chain employs TRBV10-3 and TRBJ1-3, with 10 bases lining up with TRBD1. The CDR3 consists of 19 residues. Germline lookup yields CDR1 ENHRY and CDR2 SYGVKD. The ends lost 0 bases at V and 0 bases at J; junction bases unmatched: 8. The CDR3 sequence: CAISESSTGGLPSGNTIYF. CDR3 sequence (DNA): TGTGCCATCAGTGAGTCTTCGACAGGGGGCCTTCCCTCTGGAAACACCATATATTTT.

The V gene is TRBV6-5, the J gene TRBJ1-2, with TRBD1 matching over 8 bases. Germline loops: CDR1 MNHEY, CDR2 SVGAGI. This CDR3 region has 14 residues. V lost 4 bases to trimming and J lost 3 bases; unmatched junction nucleotides: 4. The CDR3 DNA reads as TGTGCCAGCAGTTTCGGACAGGGCGACTATGGCTACACCTTC. Translated: CASSFGQGDYGYTF.

This chain joins TRBV9 and TRBJ2-3; TRBD2 aligns across 7 bases. V was pared by 0 bases and J by 2 bases, with 9 bases of the junction left unmatched. The CDR3 is 17 residues long. The germline V gene has CDR1 SGDLS and CDR2 YYNGEE. The CDR3 sequence is CASSVVSSGWNTDTQYF. The CDR3 DNA reads TGTGCCAGCAGCGTAGTGAGTAGCGGGTGGAACACAGATACGCAGTATTTT. Drawing the rest from reference TRBV9 and TRBJ2-3, the complete variable domain is DSGVTQTPKHLITATGQRVTLRCSPRSGDLSVYWYQQSLDQGLQFLIQYYNGEERAKGNILERFSAQQFPDLHSELNLSSLELGDSALYFCASSVVSSGWNTDTQYFGPGTRLTVL.

The chain has TRBV29-1 and TRBJ2-7; D not certain. Germline assignment: CDR1 SQVTM and CDR2 ANQGSEA. The CDR3 totals 11 residues. V was clipped by 7 bases and J by 5 bases, with 12 bases between them. In DNA form, the CDR3 reads TGCAGCGCTCGATTGGGCGACGAGCAGTACTTC. Amino acids: CSARLGDEQYF.

The CDR3 region has the DNA TGTGCCAGCAGCATGTCGACAGGGGGCGGTTATGAGCAGTACTTC. This gives the protein CASSMSTGGGYEQYF. The chain is built from TRBV9 and TRBJ2-7, with TRBD1 matching 10 bases. Germline-derived CDR1 and CDR2 are SGDLS and YYNGEE. There are 15 residues in the CDR3. V lost 4 bases to trimming and J lost 7 bases; unmatched junction nucleotides: 11.

The sample holds a few counts of this clone. The chain couples TRBV27 to TRBJ2-2; D tentatively reads TRBD1 or TRBD2 (5 bases each). Trimming took 5 bases from V and 4 from J, leaving 23 bases between them. In germline, CDR1 is MNHEY, CDR2 SMNVEV (reference sequence). The CDR3 runs to 18 residues. The CDR3 bases are TGTGCCAGCAGTGGGGGACGCCACCGAGGACCAGGCACCGGGGAGCTGTTTTTT. Its translation: CASSGGRHRGPGTGELFF.

This clone was seen only once. The rearrangement links TRBV14 to TRBJ2-7, with 7 bases fitting TRBD2. CDR3 length equals 14 residues. J was trimmed by 0 bases and V by 4 bases; bases with no gene match: 3. Germline CDR1 SGHDN, CDR2 FVKESK. The CDR3 here is CASSRGGLSYEQYF. Here the CDR3 DNA reads TGTGCCAGCAGCCGGGGAGGGCTCTCCTACGAGCAGTACTTC.

To note about this clone: One end of the junction varies from germline; a read error may be responsible. The chain joins TRBV9 to TRBJ2-2, with D perhaps TRBD2 (5 bases). The CDR3 extends over 15 amino acids. Germline V CDR1 and CDR2: SGDLS, YYNGEE. The CDR3 is CATSSGGENTGELFF. Written as DNA, the CDR3 is TGTGCCACCAGCAGCGGTGGGGAGAACACCGGGGAGCTGTTTTTT.

The chain recombines TRBV6-5 with TRBJ1-3; D is uncertain. CDR1 is MNHEY, CDR2 SVGAGI, per germline. The germline V and J ends were trimmed by 0 bases and 0 bases, with 9 bases remaining between them. The CDR3 has 16 amino acids. The CDR3 DNA sequence: TGTGCCAGCAGTTACTCGCGACCGAGCTCTGGAAACACCATATATTTT. Translated, it gives CASSYSRPSSGNTIYF.

This chain uses TRBV6-1 with TRBJ2-6, with a weak D call TRBD1 (5 bases). Per germline, CDR1 MNHNS and CDR2 SASEGT. V shed 2 bases and J shed 0 bases, with 17 bases lying between them. The CDR3 consists of 19 residues. Here the CDR3 reads CASSESRTRVSSGANVLTF. CDR3 bases: TGTGCCAGCAGTGAATCTAGGACACGGGTAAGCTCTGGGGCCAACGTCCTGACTTTC.

The chain couples TRBV5-1 to TRBJ2-7; a possible D gene is TRBD1 (6 bases). This CDR3 comprises 15 residues. In germline, CDR1 is SGHRS, CDR2 YFSETQ. Trimming took off 2 bases at V and 5 bases at J, with 17 bases between the two ends. The CDR3 loop is CASSFGQWKGDEQYF. The CDR3 bases are TGCGCCAGCAGCTTTGGACAGTGGAAGGGGGACGAGCAGTACTTC.